This T cell receptor (beta chain) was retrieved from a study of blood T cell repertoires in COVID-19. At the level of the study: Acute and convalescent COVID-19 specimens originated in the United States, Italy and Spain. Nucleic acid was either cDNA or gDNA, and it came from T cells, B-cell-depleted T cells, or PBMCs.

Per the original methods: Estimates of nucleated cell counts were drawn from the amplification of reference gene primers. Produced via immunoSEQ multiplex PCR; TCRdb's table is partial and in-frame only. That table supplies the V and J calls and clone size; D and trimming were determined from the DNA. This table holds around 300,000 clones, 80% to 90% found once. Each recovered donor of Cohort 3 presented with two negative PCRs, clearance, or symptom resolution. Germline-derived CDR1 and CDR2 are SEHNR and FQNEAQ (reference sequence). After removal of 4 bases from V and 3 bases from J, the junction contained 7 bases not matched to a gene. The CDR3 sequence is 15 residues long.

This rearrangement joins TRBV7-9 to TRBJ1-2; 8 nucleotides match TRBD1. The TCR comes from a woman between 18 and 30 years old who had recovered from COVID-19. The sequencing sample was made of PBMCs or T cells enriched from blood (not recorded which). The CDR3 DNA sequence: TGTGCCAGCAGCTCGGACAGGGAACTGGACTATGGCTACACCTTC. Residues: CASSSDRELDYGYTF.